This T cell receptor beta chain was retrieved from a study of blood T cell repertoires in COVID-19. Measured with immunoSEQ multiplex PCR; TCRdb has only the in-frame clones, and not every one. The sample consists of about 470,000 clones, approximately 86% of them appearing once. Everyone who took part was about 18 to 89 years old, and they came from 24 US areas. Cohort 3 donors were reported recovered after two negative PCRs, clearance, or symptom resolution. Germline lookup yields CDR1 LNHDA and CDR2 SQIVND (reference sequence). V lost 7 bases and J lost 8; bases outside the gene matches: 8. There are 13 residues in the CDR3.

V and J are TRBV19 and TRBJ1-2, with TRBD1 identical over 9 bases. The sequence was obtained from a woman aged 18-30 years who had recovered from COVID-19. The specimen was PBMCs or T cells enriched from blood (not recorded which). CDR3: CASNIGTGYGYTF. CDR3 in DNA: TGTGCCAGTAACATTGGGACAGGGTACGGCTACACCTTC.